One and the same sample provided the 21 T cell receptor beta chains below, sequenced in a study of shared clonotypes between healthy human individuals. Positive CCR7 selection of CD45RO-negative cells yielded the naive CD8 cells, and terminally differentiated effector memory CD45RA+ cells were excluded. Profiling relied on immunoSEQ multiplex PCR, and the TCRdb table lists in-frame clones only, not all of them. The table records around 1.9 million clones, 93% of them present only once. Sequencing input: naive CD8+ T cells from PBMCs. These receptors all stem from a man younger than 35 in good health. Some clones in this sample may be carry-over from other donors' samples.

The rearrangement joins TRBV19 to TRBJ1-1, with a tentative D call TRBD1 (6 bases). V lost 4 bases to trimming and J lost 8 bases, with 11 bases between them. The CDR3 length is 12 residues. The V gene's germline CDR1 is LNHDA and CDR2 SQIVND (reference sequence). The chain's CDR3 is CASSNRATEAFF. As DNA, the CDR3 is TGTGCCAGTAGTAACAGGGCAACCGAAGCTTTCTTT.

Regarding this clone: Other DNA sequences of this sample code for an identical CDR3. The chain recombines TRBV5-4 with TRBJ2-7, with TRBD1 identical over 7 bases. Trimming removed 4 bases from V and 3 bases from J; junction bases left unmatched: 4. Germline CDR1 is SGHNT and CDR2 is YYREEE (reference sequence). CDR3 length: 13 amino acids. This CDR3 reads CASSPGQNYEQYF. The CDR3 DNA reads TGTGCCAGCAGCCCGGGACAGAACTACGAGCAGTACTTC.

This chain uses TRBV14 with TRBJ2-7; possible D gene TRBD1, 5 bases. The CDR3 sequence is 14 residues long. The germline V and J ends were trimmed by 2 bases and 4 bases, with 12 bases remaining between them. Germline V gene data show CDR1 as SGHDN and CDR2 as FVKESK. CDR3 nucleotide sequence: TGTGCCAGCAGCCAAAATGACCCAGGGTACGAGCAGTACTTC. It translates to CASSQNDPGYEQYF.

This clone was detected once. The chain links TRBV2 to TRBJ1-3; 8 bases map to TRBD1. There are 16 residues in the CDR3. Per the germline V gene, CDR1 is SNHLY and CDR2 is FYNNEI. The trim removed 7 bases at V and 7 bases at J, leaving 15 bases unmatched. CDR3 sequence (DNA): TGTGCCAGCATGTACCCTCGGGACAGGCAATTTAACACCATATATTTT. It yields the protein CASMYPRDRQFNTIYF.

This clone showed up just a few times. The genes are TRBV28 and TRBJ1-5; D is uncertain. CDR1 is MDHEN and CDR2 is SYDVKM in the germline V gene. Trimming removed 2 bases at V and 7 bases at J, with 6 bases between. The CDR3 length is 12 residues. In nucleotides, the CDR3 is TGTGCCAGCAGTTTACGTAGGCAGCCCCAGCATTTT. This gives the protein CASSLRRQPQHF.

J is TRBJ1-3 and V is TRBV11-2, with D unclear. The CDR3 covers 16 residues. Germline V gives CDR1 SGHAT, CDR2 FQNNGV. The ends were cut back, 1 base at V and 4 bases at J, with 14 bases in the middle. For the CDR3, the DNA is TGTGCCAGCAGCTTAGGCCGTGCCCTTGAGGGAAACACCATATATTTT. It translates to CASSLGRALEGNTIYF.

The genes are TRBV7-9 and TRBJ2-7; 8 bases fit TRBD2. Germline trimming cut 2 bases from V and 6 bases from J; bases unmatched to any gene: 9. The length of the CDR3 is 15 residues. Germline assignment: CDR1 SEHNR and CDR2 FQNEAQ (reference sequence). CDR3 in amino acids: CASSLSAGGSGEQYF. CDR3 DNA: TGTGCCAGCAGCTTAAGTGCGGGAGGTTCTGGCGAGCAGTACTTC.

The chain links TRBV6-1 to TRBJ2-7, with TRBD2 as a possible D gene (5 bases). Germline CDR1 MNHNS, CDR2 SASEGT. This CDR3 spans 13 amino acids. The germline V and J ends were trimmed by 6 bases and 3 bases, with 12 bases remaining between them. CDR3 DNA sequence: TGTGCCAGCAGGGACTCAATGGGCTACGAGCAGTACTTC. This encodes CASRDSMGYEQYF.

This rearrangement joins TRBV6-1 to TRBJ1-1, with D tentatively TRBD1 (5 bases). V was trimmed by 8 bases and J by 3 bases, leaving 16 bases between them. In germline, CDR1 is MNHNS, CDR2 SASEGT. This CDR3 is 14 amino acids long. The CDR3 DNA is TGTGCCAGCCCCCTGGCAGGGAGGCACACTGAAGCTTTCTTT. Amino acids: CASPLAGRHTEAFF.

The chain is built from TRBV2 and TRBJ2-7; D uncertain. The CDR3 is 12 residues long. The V gene lost 2 bases and the J gene lost 4 bases, with 6 bases spanning the gap. Germline V gives CDR1 SNHLY, CDR2 FYNNEI. DNA for the CDR3: TGTGCCAGCAGTGAACGGGCATACGAGCAGTACTTC. It yields the protein CASSERAYEQYF. The whole variable domain, remainder taken from reference TRBV2 and TRBJ2-7, is EPEVTQTPSHQVTQMGQEVILRCVPISNHLYFYWYRQILGQKVEFLVSFYNNEISEKSEIFDDQFSVERPDGSNFTLKIRSTKLEDSAMYFCASSERAYEQYFGPGTRLTVT.

The J gene is TRBJ2-5, the V gene TRBV27, with D perhaps being TRBD1 or TRBD2 (5 bases each). Germline-derived CDR1 and CDR2 are MNHEY and SMNVEV (reference sequence). This CDR3 spans 13 amino acids. V was pared by 6 bases and J by 0 bases, with 8 bases between. As DNA, the CDR3 is TGTGCCAGCAGGGGACCTAACCAAGAGACCCAGTACTTC. Its translation is CASRGPNQETQYF.

Remarks on this clone: Other nucleotide sequences from this sample produce the same CDR3. The chain employs TRBV4-1 and TRBJ2-7, with D perhaps TRBD2 (5 bases). This CDR3 spans 14 amino acids. Germline lookup yields CDR1 MGHRA and CDR2 YSYEKL. Trimming removed 0 bases at V and 2 bases at J, with 8 bases between. CDR3 in amino acids: CASSQDRGPYEQYF. The DNA of the CDR3 is TGCGCCAGCAGCCAAGATCGGGGTCCCTACGAGCAGTACTTC.

This clone was seen once. The chain is built from TRBV7-3 and TRBJ2-1, with 9 bases that match TRBD2. Germline V CDR1 and CDR2: SGHTA, FQGTGA. The junction had 8 bases not matched to a gene; V was cut back by 5 bases and J by 3 bases. The length of the CDR3 is 16 residues. The CDR3 loop reads CASSETSGTDYNEQFF. CDR3 DNA sequence: TGTGCCAGCAGCGAGACTAGCGGAACAGACTACAATGAGCAGTTCTTC.

This chain joins TRBV5-1 and TRBJ2-5; no firm D call. Trimming left V 3 bases short and J 5 bases short, with 14 bases between. Germline V CDR1 and CDR2: SGHRS, YFSETQ. This CDR3 spans 14 amino acids. The CDR3 DNA sequence: TGCGCCAGCAGCTCCCGACCCGGTCGGGAGACCCAGTACTTC. Amino acids: CASSSRPGRETQYF.

Turning to this clone: This same CDR3 is encoded by further DNA sequences in the sample. CDR3 sequence (DNA): TGTGCCAGCTCACCGTCGGGGGCAGATACGCAGTATTTT. Its translation is CASSPSGADTQYF. V and J are TRBV18 and TRBJ2-3; a possible D gene is TRBD2 (6 bases). Trimming cost V 3 bases and J 4 bases, with 8 bases left between them. This CDR3 has 13 amino acids. Germline V gene data show CDR1 as KGHSH and CDR2 as LQKENI.

V gene TRBV19 combines with J gene TRBJ2-7; 8 nucleotides match TRBD1. Looked up from germline, CDR1 is LNHDA and CDR2 is SQIVND (reference sequence). The CDR3 is made up of 14 amino acids. V shed 4 bases, J shed 1 base, and the junction held 3 bases outside the gene matches. The CDR3 here is CASSTGQGSYEQYF. In DNA, the CDR3 is TGTGCCAGTAGTACAGGACAGGGATCCTACGAGCAGTACTTC.

The chain couples TRBV19 to TRBJ2-7; a weak D match, TRBD2 (7 bases). The CDR3 totals 16 residues. V lost 1 base to trimming and J lost 3 bases, with 16 bases between them. Germline values: CDR1 LNHDA, CDR2 SQIVND (reference sequence). The CDR3 nucleotides read TGTGCCAGTAGTATAGGATCGGGGGGCGCAGGCTACGAGCAGTACTTC. It translates to CASSIGSGGAGYEQYF. The whole variable domain, remainder taken from reference TRBV19 and TRBJ2-7, is DGGITQSPKYLFRKEGQNVTLSCEQNLNHDAMYWYRQDPGQGLRLIYYSQIVNDFQKGDIAEGYSVSREKKESFPLTVTSAQKNPTAFYLCASSIGSGGAGYEQYFGPGTRLTVT.

This chain connects TRBV11-2 to TRBJ2-7, with 8 positions matching TRBD2. V was pared by 5 bases and J by 0 bases, with 6 bases of the junction left unmatched. The length of the CDR3 is 15 residues. Germline V CDR1 and CDR2: SGHAT, FQNNGV. The CDR3 sequence: CASSPRGAGSYEQYF. DNA for the CDR3: TGTGCCAGCAGCCCGCGGGGGGCGGGCTCCTACGAGCAGTACTTC.

Of note for this clone: The same CDR3 is also encoded by other DNA sequences in this sample. The chain uses TRBV7-9 and TRBJ2-7; D is unresolved. The germline gives CDR1 SEHNR, CDR2 FQNEAQ (reference sequence). Trimming removed 1 base from V and 2 bases from J, with 9 bases in between. This CDR3 contains 14 residues. The CDR3 DNA reads as TGTGCCAGCAGCTTAGGCTTACAGCCCTACGAGCAGTACTTC. It encodes CASSLGLQPYEQYF. Together with reference TRBV7-9 and TRBJ2-7, the CDR3 gives the full variable domain: DTGVSQNPRHKITKRGQNVTFRCDPISEHNRLYWYRQTLGQGPEFLTYFQNEAQLEKSRLLSDRFSAERPKGSFSTLEIQRTEQGDSAMYLCASSLGLQPYEQYFGPGTRLTVT.

This clone appeared once. The germline gene is not matched at one end of the junction; a read error may be the cause. The CDR3 region is CSVPGQGAHEQYF. The DNA of the CDR3 is TGTAGCGTTCCGGGACAGGGAGCTCACGAGCAGTACTTC. The chain combines TRBV29-1 with TRBJ2-7, with 9 bases identical to TRBD1. The CDR3 runs 13 residues. Germline CDR1 is SQVTM and CDR2 is ANQGSEA.

The chain links TRBV5-4 to TRBJ2-7; TRBD2 matches 11 bases. Germline lookup yields CDR1 SGHNT and CDR2 YYREEE (reference sequence). Unmatched junction bases numbered 8, after V lost 6 bases and J lost 0 bases. The CDR3 consists of 16 residues. CDR3 bases: TGTGCCAGCACCCGAGGGACTAGCGGCCCCTCCTACGAGCAGTACTTC. Translated, it gives CASTRGTSGPSYEQYF.